This T cell receptor (beta chain) was identified during a study of CD8 T cells in ankylosing spondylitis. In germline, CDR1 is SGDLS, CDR2 YYNGEE. The V and J ends lost 1 base and 0 bases respectively, with 10 bases between them. There are 15 residues in the CDR3. Study findings and constraints: Significant enrichment of disease-linked clones was reported in matched ankylosing spondylitis synovial fluid. Some of these motif variants have turned up before, in reports on reactive arthritis synovial fluid and blood. About 8 highly homologous variants made up a TCR beta motif that seemed to typify ankylosing spondylitis blood.

Quantitative barcoded 5'-RACE was used to prepare TCR beta libraries. One entry per CDR3 protein results from TCRdb running MiXCR on the 5' RACE reads. Counted here are under 250,000 distinct CDR3 sequences, roughly 6.6% occurring once; the ten biggest clones make up 11% to 15%. Worth noting for this clonotype: Antigen specificity is unknown.

Sequencing was performed on blood, either unsorted or a sorted T cell fraction (not recorded which). The clonotype was recovered from a male donor with ankylosing spondylitis. The rearrangement uses TRBV9 and TRBJ1-1; a possible D gene is TRBD1 (6 bases). CDR3 amino acids: CASSVHGQMNTEAFF. The CDR3 DNA is TGTGCCAGCAGCGTACACGGACAGATGAACACTGAAGCTTTCTTT.